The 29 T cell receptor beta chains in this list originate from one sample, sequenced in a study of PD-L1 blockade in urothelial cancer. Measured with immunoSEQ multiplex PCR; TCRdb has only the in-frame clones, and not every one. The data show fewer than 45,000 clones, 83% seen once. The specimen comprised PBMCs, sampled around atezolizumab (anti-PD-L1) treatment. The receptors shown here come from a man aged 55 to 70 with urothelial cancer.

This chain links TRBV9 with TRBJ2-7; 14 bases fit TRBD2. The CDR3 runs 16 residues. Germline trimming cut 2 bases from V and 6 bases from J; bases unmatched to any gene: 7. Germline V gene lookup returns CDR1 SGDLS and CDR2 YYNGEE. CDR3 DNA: TGTGCCAGCAGCGTCGGAGGGACTAGCGGGAGTTCCGAGCAGTACTTC. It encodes CASSVGGTSGSSEQYF.

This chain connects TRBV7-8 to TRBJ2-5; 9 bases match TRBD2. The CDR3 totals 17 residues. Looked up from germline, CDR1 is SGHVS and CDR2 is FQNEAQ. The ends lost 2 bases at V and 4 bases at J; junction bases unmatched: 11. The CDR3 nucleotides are TGTGCCAGCAGCTTACTAGCGGGATTTCGGGTAGGAGAGACCCAGTACTTC. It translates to CASSLLAGFRVGETQYF.

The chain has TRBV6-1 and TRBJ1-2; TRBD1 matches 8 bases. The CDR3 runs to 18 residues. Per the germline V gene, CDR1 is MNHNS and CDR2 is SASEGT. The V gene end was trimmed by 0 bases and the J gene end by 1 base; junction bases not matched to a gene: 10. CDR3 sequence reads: CASSEAAAGGVLNYGYTF. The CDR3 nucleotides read TGTGCCAGCAGTGAAGCAGCGGCAGGGGGCGTCCTTAACTATGGCTACACCTTC.

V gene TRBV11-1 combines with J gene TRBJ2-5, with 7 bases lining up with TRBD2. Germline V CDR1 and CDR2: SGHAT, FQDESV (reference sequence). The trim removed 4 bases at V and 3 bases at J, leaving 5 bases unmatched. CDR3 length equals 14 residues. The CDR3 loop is CASSSASGKETQYF. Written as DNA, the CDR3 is TGTGCCAGCAGCTCGGCTAGCGGCAAAGAGACCCAGTACTTC.

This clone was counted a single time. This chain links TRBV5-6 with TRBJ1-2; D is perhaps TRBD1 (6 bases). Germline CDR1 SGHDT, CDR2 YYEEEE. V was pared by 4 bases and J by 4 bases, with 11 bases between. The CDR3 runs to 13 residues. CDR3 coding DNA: TGTGCCAGCAGCCAAACAGGGAGCTATGGCTACACCTTC. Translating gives CASSQTGSYGYTF.

The CDR3 reads CASRRARTGGGEQYF. The DNA of the CDR3 is TGTGCCAGCAGGCGGGCACGGACAGGGGGAGGCGAGCAGTACTTC. The chain couples TRBV27 to TRBJ2-7; 10 positions agree with TRBD1. After removal of 6 bases from V and 6 bases from J, the junction contained 11 bases not matched to a gene. The germline CDR1 and CDR2 sequences are MNHEY and SMNVEV (reference sequence). This CDR3 comprises 15 residues.

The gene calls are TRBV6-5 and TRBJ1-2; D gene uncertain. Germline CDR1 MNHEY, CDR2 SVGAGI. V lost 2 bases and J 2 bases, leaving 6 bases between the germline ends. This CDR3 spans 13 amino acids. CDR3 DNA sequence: TGTGCCAGCAGTTACCTATCAAACTATGGCTACACCTTC. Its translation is CASSYLSNYGYTF.

The CDR3, as DNA: TGTGCCAGCAGCTTAGAAAGGGGGCGGCGTCCCGGGGAGCTGTTTTTT. Translated: CASSLERGRRPGELFF. The J gene is TRBJ2-2, the V gene TRBV7-8; 7 nucleotides line up with TRBD1. CDR3 length: 16 amino acids. Germline V gene lookup returns CDR1 SGHVS and CDR2 FQNEAQ. The ends lost 1 base at V and 6 bases at J; junction bases unmatched: 8.

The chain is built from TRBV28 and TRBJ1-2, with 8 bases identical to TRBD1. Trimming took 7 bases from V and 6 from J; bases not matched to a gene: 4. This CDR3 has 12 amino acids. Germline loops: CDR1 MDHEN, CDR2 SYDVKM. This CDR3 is CASISDRDGYTF. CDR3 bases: TGTGCCAGCATCTCGGACAGGGATGGCTACACCTTC.

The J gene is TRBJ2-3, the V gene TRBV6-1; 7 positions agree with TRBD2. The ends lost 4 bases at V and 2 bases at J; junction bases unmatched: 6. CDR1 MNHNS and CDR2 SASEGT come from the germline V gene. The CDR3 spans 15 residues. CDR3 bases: TGTGCCAGCAGTGCCCTCGGGGGGAACACAGATACGCAGTATTTT. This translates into CASSALGGNTDTQYF.

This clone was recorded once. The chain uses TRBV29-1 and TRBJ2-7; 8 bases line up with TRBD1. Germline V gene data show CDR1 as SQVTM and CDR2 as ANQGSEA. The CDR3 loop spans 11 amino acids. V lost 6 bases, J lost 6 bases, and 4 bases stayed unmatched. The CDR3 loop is CSVADRGEQYF. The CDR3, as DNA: TGCAGCGTCGCTGACAGGGGCGAGCAGTACTTC.

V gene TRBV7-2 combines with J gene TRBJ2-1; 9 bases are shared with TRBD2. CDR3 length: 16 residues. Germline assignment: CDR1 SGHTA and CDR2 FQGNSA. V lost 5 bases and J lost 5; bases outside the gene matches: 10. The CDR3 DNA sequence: TGTGCCAGCAGCCCAAGCTTTAGCGGGAGCCACAATGAGCAGTTCTTC. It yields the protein CASSPSFSGSHNEQFF. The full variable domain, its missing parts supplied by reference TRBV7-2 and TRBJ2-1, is GAGVSQSPSNKVTEKGKDVELRCDPISGHTALYWYRQSLGQGLEFLIYFQGNSAPDKSGLPSDRFSAERTGGSVSTLTIQRTQQEDSAVYLCASSPSFSGSHNEQFFGPGTRLTVL.

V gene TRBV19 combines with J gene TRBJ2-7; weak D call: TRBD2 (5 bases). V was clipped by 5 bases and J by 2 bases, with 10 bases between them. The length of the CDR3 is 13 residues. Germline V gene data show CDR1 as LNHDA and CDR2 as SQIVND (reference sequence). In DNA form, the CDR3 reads TGTGCCAGTAGTGTCGGGGTCGCCTACGAGCAGTACTTC. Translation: CASSVGVAYEQYF.

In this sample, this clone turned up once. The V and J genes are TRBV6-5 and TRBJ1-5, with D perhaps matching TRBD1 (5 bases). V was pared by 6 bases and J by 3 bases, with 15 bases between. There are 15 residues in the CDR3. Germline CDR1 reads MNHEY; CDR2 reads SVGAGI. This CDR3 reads CASSPGGGINQPQHF. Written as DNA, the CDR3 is TGTGCCAGCAGCCCCGGGGGAGGGATCAATCAGCCCCAGCATTTT.

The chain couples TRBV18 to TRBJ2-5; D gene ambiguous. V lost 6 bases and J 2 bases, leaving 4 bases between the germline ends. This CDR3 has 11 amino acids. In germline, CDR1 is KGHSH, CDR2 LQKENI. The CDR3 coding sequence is TGTGCCAGCTCCGAGCAAGAGACCCAGTACTTC. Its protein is CASSEQETQYF.

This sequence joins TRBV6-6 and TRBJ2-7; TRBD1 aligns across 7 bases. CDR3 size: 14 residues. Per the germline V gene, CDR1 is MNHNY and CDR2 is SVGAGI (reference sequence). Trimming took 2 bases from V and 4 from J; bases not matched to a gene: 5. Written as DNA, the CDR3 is TGTGCCAGCAGTTACCAGGGGACAGCTTACGAGCAGTACTTC. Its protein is CASSYQGTAYEQYF.

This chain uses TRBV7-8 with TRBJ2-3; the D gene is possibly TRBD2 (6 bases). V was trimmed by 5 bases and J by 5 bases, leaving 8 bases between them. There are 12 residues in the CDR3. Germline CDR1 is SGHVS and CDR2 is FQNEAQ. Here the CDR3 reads CASSVGLDTQYF. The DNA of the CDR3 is TGTGCCAGCAGCGTGGGACTAGATACGCAGTATTTT.

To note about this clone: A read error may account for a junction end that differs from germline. The CDR3 spells CASSLRPGGREQYF. The CDR3 DNA reads as TGTGCTAGCAGCTTACGGCCAGGGGGCCGAGAGCAGTACTTC. The chain couples TRBV7-7 to TRBJ2-7; the match to TRBD1 covers 8 bases. CDR3 length: 14 residues. The germline gives CDR1 SSHAT, CDR2 FNYEAQ (reference sequence).

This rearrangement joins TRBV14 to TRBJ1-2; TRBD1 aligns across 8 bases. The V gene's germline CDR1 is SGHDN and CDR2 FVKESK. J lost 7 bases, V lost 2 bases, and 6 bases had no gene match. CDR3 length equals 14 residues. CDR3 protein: CASSQLTGEGGYTF. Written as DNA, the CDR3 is TGTGCCAGCAGCCAACTGACAGGGGAGGGTGGCTACACCTTC.

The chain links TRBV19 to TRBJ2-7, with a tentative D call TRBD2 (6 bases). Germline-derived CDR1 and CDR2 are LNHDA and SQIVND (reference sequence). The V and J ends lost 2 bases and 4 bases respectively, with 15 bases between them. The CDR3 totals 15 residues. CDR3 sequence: CASSIRRLETYEQYF. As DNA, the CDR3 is TGTGCCAGTAGTATACGGAGACTAGAAACATACGAGCAGTACTTC.

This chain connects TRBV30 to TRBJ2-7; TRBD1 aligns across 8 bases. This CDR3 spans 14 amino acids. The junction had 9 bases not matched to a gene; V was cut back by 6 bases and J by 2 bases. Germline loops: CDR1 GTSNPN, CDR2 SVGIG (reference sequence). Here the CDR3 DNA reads TGTGCCTGCCCTTCCCGGGACAGGCCCTACGAGCAGTACTTC. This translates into CACPSRDRPYEQYF.

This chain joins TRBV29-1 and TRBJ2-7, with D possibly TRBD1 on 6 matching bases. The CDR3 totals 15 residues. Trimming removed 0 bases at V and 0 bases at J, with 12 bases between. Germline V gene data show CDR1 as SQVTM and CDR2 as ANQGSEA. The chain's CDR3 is CSVEDGTRSSYEQYF. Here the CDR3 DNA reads TGCAGCGTTGAAGACGGGACAAGGAGCTCCTACGAGCAGTACTTC.

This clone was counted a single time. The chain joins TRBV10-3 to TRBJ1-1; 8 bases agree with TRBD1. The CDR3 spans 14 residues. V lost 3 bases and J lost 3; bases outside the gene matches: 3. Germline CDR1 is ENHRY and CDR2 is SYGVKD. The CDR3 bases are TGTGCCATCAGTGAAGGGACAGGCCACACTGAAGCTTTCTTT. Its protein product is CAISEGTGHTEAFF.

The CDR3 protein is CAWSEGQGWAFF. In nucleotides, the CDR3 is TGTGCCTGGAGTGAAGGGCAGGGGTGGGCTTTCTTT. The V call is TRBV30, the J call TRBJ1-1, with D perhaps matching TRBD1 (6 bases). V was shortened by 1 base and J by 11 bases, with 14 bases between the two germline ends. The CDR3 is 12 residues long. The germline gives CDR1 GTSNPN, CDR2 SVGIG (reference sequence).

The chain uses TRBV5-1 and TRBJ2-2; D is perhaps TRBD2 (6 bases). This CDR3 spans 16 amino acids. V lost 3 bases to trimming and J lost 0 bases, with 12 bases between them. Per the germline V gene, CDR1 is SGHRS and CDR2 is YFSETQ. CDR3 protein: CASSWAGTPNTGELFF. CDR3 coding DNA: TGCGCCAGCAGCTGGGCCGGGACTCCGAACACCGGGGAGCTGTTTTTT. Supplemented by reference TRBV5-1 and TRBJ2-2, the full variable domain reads KAGVTQTPRYLIKTRGQQVTLSCSPISGHRSVSWYQQTPGQGLQFLFEYFSETQRNKGNFPGRFSGRQFSNSRSEMNVSTLELGDSALYLCASSWAGTPNTGELFFGEGSRLTVL.

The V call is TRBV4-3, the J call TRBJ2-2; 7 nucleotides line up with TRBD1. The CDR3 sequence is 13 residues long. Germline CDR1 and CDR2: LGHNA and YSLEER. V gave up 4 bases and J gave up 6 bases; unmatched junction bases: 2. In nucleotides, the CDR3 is TGCGCCAGCAGCCGACAGGGTTCCGGGGAGCTGTTTTTT. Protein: CASSRQGSGELFF.

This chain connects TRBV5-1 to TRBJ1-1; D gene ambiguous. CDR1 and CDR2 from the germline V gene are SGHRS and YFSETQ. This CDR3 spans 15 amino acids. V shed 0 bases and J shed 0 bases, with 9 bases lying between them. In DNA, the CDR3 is TGCGCCAGCAGCTTGGGATCTAGGTTGAACACTGAAGCTTTCTTT. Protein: CASSLGSRLNTEAFF.

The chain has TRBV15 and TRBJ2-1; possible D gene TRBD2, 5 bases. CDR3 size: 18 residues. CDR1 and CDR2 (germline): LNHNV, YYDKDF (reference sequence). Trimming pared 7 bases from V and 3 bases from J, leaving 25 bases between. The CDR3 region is CATTRTFGINSYYNEQFF. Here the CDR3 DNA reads TGTGCCACCACTCGGACTTTCGGGATCAATTCGTACTACAATGAGCAGTTCTTC.

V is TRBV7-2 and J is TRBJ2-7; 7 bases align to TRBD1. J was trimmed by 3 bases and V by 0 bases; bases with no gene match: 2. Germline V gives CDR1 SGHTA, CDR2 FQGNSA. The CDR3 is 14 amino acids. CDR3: CASSLARDSYEQYF. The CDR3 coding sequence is TGTGCCAGCAGCTTAGCCCGGGACAGCTACGAGCAGTACTTC.